The next 10 T cell receptor beta chains were all read from a single sample in a study of blood T cell repertoires in COVID-19. The method was immunoSEQ multiplex PCR; TCRdb's version includes in-frame clones alone and lacks a portion of them. The sample yields around 200,000 clones, just over 85% seen once. Sample: peripheral blood. The receptors derive from a man aged 45-65 years with acute or convalescent COVID-19.

This chain joins TRBV6-5 and TRBJ1-1, with 7 bases aligning to TRBD1. V was pared by 5 bases and J by 4 bases, with 7 bases of the junction left unmatched. This CDR3 spans 14 amino acids. The germline CDR1 and CDR2 sequences are MNHEY and SVGAGI. The CDR3 sequence is CASSPDRASTEAFF. The DNA for the CDR3 is TGTGCCAGCAGTCCCGACAGGGCGAGCACTGAAGCTTTCTTT.

CDR3 protein: CAWGDTGWEQYF. CDR3 bases: TGTGCCTGGGGGGACACCGGCTGGGAGCAGTACTTC. The rearrangement joins TRBV30 to TRBJ2-7, with D tentatively TRBD1 (6 bases). V lost 5 bases to trimming and J lost 7 bases, with 15 bases between them. The CDR3 sequence is 12 residues long. Per germline, CDR1 GTSNPN and CDR2 SVGIG (reference sequence).

The chain joins TRBV7-7 to TRBJ2-5, with 11 bases that match TRBD2. CDR3 length equals 17 residues. V was clipped by 3 bases and J by 1 base; unmatched bases: 7. CDR1 is SSHAT, CDR2 FNYEAQ, per germline (reference sequence). The DNA for the CDR3 is TGTGCCAGCAGCTTTCGACTAGCGGGGAGGTCCCAAGAGACCCAGTACTTC. The encoded protein is CASSFRLAGRSQETQYF.

The chain joins TRBV6-6 to TRBJ1-2, with a weak D call TRBD1 (6 bases). V lost 6 bases and J lost 10, with 21 bases in between. Germline values: CDR1 MNHNY, CDR2 SVGAGI (reference sequence). This CDR3 spans 14 amino acids. The CDR3: CASSPAMGATIYTF. CDR3 in DNA: TGTGCCAGCAGCCCCGCAATGGGGGCAACAATCTACACCTTC.

This chain links TRBV5-1 with TRBJ1-2, with 8 nucleotides matching TRBD1. The CDR3 runs to 14 residues. Trimming took 3 bases from V and 4 from J; bases not matched to a gene: 5. The germline CDR1 and CDR2 sequences are SGHRS and YFSETQ. In DNA, the CDR3 is TGCGCCAGCAGCTCGGGACAGGAGGGCTATGGCTACACCTTC. This sequence encodes CASSSGQEGYGYTF.

This chain joins TRBV25-1 and TRBJ2-3; 11 bases agree with TRBD2. This CDR3 is built from 14 residues. The ends lost 3 bases at V and 5 bases at J; junction bases unmatched: 1. Germline V gene sequence: CDR1 MGHDK, CDR2 SYGVNS. The CDR3 DNA is TGTGCCAGCAGTGAGACTAGCGGGATAGATACGCAGTATTTT. Translated, it gives CASSETSGIDTQYF. Supplemented by reference TRBV25-1 and TRBJ2-3, the full variable domain reads EADIYQTPRYLVIGTGKKITLECSQTMGHDKMYWYQQDPGMELHLIHYSYGVNSTEKGDLSSESTVSRIRTEHFPLTLESARPSHTSQYLCASSETSGIDTQYFGPGTRLTVL.

This clone was detected only once. The rearrangement links TRBV5-1 to TRBJ1-2, with D tentatively TRBD1 (6 bases). The V and J ends lost 3 bases and 2 bases respectively, with 11 bases between them. The CDR3 is 14 residues long. Germline-derived CDR1 and CDR2 are SGHRS and YFSETQ. Written as DNA, the CDR3 is TGCGCCAGCAGCTGGCAGGACAGCAACTATGGCTACACCTTC. Its protein product is CASSWQDSNYGYTF.

In its sample, this clone was seen a few times. The chain recombines TRBV29-1 with TRBJ2-2; TRBD1 matches at 9 bases. Trimming cost V 4 bases and J 0 bases; bases outside gene matches: 0. The CDR3 totals 14 residues. Germline V lookup: CDR1 SQVTM, CDR2 ANQGSEA. As DNA, the CDR3 is TGCAGCGTTGGGGACAGGGCGAACACCGGGGAGCTGTTTTTT. Protein: CSVGDRANTGELFF.

This chain connects TRBV6-4 to TRBJ2-2, with D possibly TRBD2 on 5 matching bases. The CDR3 is made up of 15 amino acids. The germline V gene has CDR1 MRHNA and CDR2 SNTAGT. V was pared by 3 bases and J by 1 base, with 9 bases between. DNA for the CDR3: TGTGCCAGCAGTGATGACCGGGGGAACACCGGGGAGCTGTTTTTT. Amino acids: CASSDDRGNTGELFF.

The V and J genes are TRBV19 and TRBJ1-5, with 7 bases that match TRBD1. Germline lookup yields CDR1 LNHDA and CDR2 SQIVND (reference sequence). CDR3 length equals 15 residues. V shed 7 bases, J shed 3 bases, and the junction held 9 bases outside the gene matches. The CDR3 protein is CASIGGGSHNQPQHF. DNA of the CDR3: TGTGCCAGTATTGGAGGGGGCAGCCACAATCAGCCCCAGCATTTT. The full variable domain, completed using reference TRBV19 and TRBJ1-5, is DGGITQSPKYLFRKEGQNVTLSCEQNLNHDAMYWYRQDPGQGLRLIYYSQIVNDFQKGDIAEGYSVSREKKESFPLTVTSAQKNPTAFYLCASIGGGSHNQPQHFGDGTRLSIL.